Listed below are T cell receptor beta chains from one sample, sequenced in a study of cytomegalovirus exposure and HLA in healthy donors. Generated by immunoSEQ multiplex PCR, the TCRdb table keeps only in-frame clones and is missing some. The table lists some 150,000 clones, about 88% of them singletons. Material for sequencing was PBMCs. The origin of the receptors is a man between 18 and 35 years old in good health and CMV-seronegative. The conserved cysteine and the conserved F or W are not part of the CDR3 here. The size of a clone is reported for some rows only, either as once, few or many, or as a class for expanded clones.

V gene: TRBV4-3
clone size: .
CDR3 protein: ASSQEGASTDTQY

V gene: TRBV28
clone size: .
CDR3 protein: ASSPSGRGTDNEQF

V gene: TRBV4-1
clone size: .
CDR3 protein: ASSQRDRAGQPQH

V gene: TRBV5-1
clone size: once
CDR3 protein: ASSLGTGHTGELF

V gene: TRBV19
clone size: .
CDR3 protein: ASSTREIGKNIQY

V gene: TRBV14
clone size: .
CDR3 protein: ASSQDRSVAGY

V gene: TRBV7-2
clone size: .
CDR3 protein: ASSLGGTGPGYT

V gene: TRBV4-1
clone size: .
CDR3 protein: ASSQGGGPAKTDTQY

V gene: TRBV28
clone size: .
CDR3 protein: ATIQGSVEAF

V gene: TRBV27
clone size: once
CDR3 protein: ASSLIGYTEAF

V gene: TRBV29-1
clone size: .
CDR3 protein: SVQGSSMNTEAF

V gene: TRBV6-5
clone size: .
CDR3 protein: ASSRDRAYEQY

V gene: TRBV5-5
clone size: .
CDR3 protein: ASSSAGGQPQH

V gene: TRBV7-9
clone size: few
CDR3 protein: ASSFSRDRLSRGYT

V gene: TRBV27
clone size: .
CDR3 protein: ASSLEGAGGYT

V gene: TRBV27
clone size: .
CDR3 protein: ASSLWAGRQDSPLH

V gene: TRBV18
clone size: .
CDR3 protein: ASSPEQGAGYGYT

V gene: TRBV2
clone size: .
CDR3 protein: ASSERGQGSGQETQY

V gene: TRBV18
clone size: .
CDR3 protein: ASSPSVRSYEQY

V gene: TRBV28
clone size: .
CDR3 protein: ASSLWVGTEAF

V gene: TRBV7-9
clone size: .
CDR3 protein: ASSLGTKAYEQY

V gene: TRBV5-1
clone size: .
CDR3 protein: ASSDRLNSPLH

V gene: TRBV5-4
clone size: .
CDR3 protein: ASSATRGHTEAF

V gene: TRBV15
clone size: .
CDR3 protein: ATSRDPSESGKLF

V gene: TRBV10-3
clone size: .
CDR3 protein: AISPGTGGNEQF

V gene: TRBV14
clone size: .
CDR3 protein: ASSQWLRDTEAF

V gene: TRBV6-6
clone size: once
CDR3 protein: ASSNRDLAYEQY

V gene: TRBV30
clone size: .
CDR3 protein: AGQGENKNIQY

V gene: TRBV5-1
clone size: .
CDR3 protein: ASSSLAGQNEQF

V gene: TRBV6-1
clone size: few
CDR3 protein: ASHRDRGTYEQY

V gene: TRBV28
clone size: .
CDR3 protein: ASSPLTSVGGELF

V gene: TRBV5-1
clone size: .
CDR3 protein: ASSGDREDTEAF

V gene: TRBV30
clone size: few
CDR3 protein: AWSAQGNTEAF

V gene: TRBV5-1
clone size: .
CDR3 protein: ASSLGGQKKETQY

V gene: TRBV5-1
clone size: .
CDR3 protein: ASSRQGAEGYT

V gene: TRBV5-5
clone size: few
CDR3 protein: ASSPGQSIYEQY

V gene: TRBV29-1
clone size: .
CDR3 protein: SAYRELNTEAF

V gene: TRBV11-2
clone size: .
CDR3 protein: ASSLDLAGGYNEQF

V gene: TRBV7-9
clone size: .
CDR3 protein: ASSSGGFT

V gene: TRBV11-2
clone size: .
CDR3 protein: ASSLGDPGLAGEKNIQY

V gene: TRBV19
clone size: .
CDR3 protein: ASTPGQGVYNEQF

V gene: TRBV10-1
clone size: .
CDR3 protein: ASSEEGGTNEQF

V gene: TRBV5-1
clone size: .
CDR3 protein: ASSLADPTGGYEQY

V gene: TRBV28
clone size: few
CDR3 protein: ASSQAGNEQF

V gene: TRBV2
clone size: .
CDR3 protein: ASRGTGARADTQY

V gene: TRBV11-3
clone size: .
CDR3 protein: ASSLDERTEAF

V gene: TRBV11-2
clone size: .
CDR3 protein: ASSSDRFDYEKLF

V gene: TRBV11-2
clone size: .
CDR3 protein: ASSLVNRADSYEQY

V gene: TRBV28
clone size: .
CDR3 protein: ASTSGTGDINEQF

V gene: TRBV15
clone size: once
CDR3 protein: ATSTLVGGGGYT

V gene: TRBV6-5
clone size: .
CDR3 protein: ASRTYYGYT

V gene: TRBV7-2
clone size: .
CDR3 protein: ASSAGTGGRYTDTQY

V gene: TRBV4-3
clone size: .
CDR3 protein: ASSRMTGTSGNNEQF

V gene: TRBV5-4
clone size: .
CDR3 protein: ASSAGSGNYGYT

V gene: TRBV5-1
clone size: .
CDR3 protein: ASSLEFGGVGLEKLF